This T cell receptor (beta chain) was obtained from a study of human T cells and chemical hapten exposure. Notes on the study in general: Compared with pre-sensitization or healthy control sets, expanded TCRs clustered more.

The time point here: patch test 2, 6 weeks after DPC sensitization. Sample treatment: therapeutic diphenylcyclopropenone sensitization with weekly scalp DPC. Note on this clonotype: The antigen remains unidentified.

From the RACE reads, TCRdb called clonotypes with MiXCR, one entry per CDR3 protein. The sample contains about 96,000 distinct CDR3 sequences, about 9.6% of which appear only once. V was clipped by 1 base and J by 1 base; unmatched bases: 3. This CDR3 is 15 amino acids long. Germline V gives CDR1 LGHNA, CDR2 YNFKEQ. The chain has TRBV4-2 and TRBJ1-1; 7 positions agree with TRBD1. The specimen comprised whole blood, sampled in connection with sensitization to the hapten diphenylcyclopropenone (DPC). The TCR was taken from a woman in her thirties or forties with alopecia areata. Some clones in this sample may be carry-over from other donors' samples. The CDR3 DNA sequence: TGTGCCAGCAGCCAAGGACAGGGCCCGAACACTGAAGCTTTCTTT. It translates to CASSQGQGPNTEAFF.